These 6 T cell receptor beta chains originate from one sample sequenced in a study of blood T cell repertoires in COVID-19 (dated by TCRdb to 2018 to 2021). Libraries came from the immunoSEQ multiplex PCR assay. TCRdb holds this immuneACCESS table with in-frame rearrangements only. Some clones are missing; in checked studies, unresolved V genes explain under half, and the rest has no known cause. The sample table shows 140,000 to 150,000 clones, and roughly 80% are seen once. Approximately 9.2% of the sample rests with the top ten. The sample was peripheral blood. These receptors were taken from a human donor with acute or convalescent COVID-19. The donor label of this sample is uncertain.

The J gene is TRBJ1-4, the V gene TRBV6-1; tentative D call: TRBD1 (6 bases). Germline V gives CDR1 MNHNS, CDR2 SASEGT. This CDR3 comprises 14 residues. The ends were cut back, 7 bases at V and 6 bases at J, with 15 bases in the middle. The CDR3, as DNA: TGTGCCAGCACCCCCGGGACATTGTATGAAAAACTGTTTTTT. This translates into CASTPGTLYEKLFF.

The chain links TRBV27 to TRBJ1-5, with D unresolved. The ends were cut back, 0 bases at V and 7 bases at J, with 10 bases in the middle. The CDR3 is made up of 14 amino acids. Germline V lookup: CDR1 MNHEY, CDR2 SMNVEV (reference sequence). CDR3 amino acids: CASSLSSHSQPQHF. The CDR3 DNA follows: TGTGCCAGCAGTTTATCGTCACATAGCCAGCCCCAGCATTTT.

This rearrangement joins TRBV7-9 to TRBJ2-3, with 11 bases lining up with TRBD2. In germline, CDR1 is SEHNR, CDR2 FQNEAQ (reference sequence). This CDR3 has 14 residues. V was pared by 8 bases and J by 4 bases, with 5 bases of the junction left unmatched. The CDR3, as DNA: TGTGCCAGCGGGCTAGCGGGGGGCGCAGATACGCAGTATTTT. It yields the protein CASGLAGGADTQYF. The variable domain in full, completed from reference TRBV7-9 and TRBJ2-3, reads DTGVSQNPRHKITKRGQNVTFRCDPISEHNRLYWYRQTLGQGPEFLTYFQNEAQLEKSRLLSDRFSAERPKGSFSTLEIQRTEQGDSAMYLCASGLAGGADTQYFGPGTRLTVL.

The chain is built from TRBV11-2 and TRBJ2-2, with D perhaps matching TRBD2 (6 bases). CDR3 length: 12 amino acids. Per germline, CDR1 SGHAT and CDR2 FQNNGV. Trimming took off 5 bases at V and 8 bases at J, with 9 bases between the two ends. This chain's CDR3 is CASSRREGELFF. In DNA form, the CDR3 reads TGTGCCAGCAGCCGCCGGGAGGGGGAGCTGTTTTTT.

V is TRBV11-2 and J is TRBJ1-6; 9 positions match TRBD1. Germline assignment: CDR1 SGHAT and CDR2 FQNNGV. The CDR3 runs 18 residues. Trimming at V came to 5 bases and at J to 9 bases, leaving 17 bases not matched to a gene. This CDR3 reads CASSPFPQGAQASSPLHF. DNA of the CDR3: TGTGCCAGCAGCCCTTTTCCACAGGGGGCGCAGGCAAGTTCACCCCTCCACTTT. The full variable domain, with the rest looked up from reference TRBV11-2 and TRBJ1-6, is EAGVAQSPRYKIIEKRQSVAFWCNPISGHATLYWYQQILGQGPKLLIQFQNNGVVDDSQLPKDRFSAERLKGVDSTLKIQPAKLEDSAVYLCASSPFPQGAQASSPLHFGNGTRLTVT.

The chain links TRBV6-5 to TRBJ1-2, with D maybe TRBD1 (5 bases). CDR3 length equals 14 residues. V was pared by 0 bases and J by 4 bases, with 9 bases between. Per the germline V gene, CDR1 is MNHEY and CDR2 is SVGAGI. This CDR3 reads CASSYSGEGYGYTF. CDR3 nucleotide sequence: TGTGCCAGCAGTTACTCAGGGGAGGGCTATGGCTACACCTTC.